Shown below are 14 T cell receptor beta chains from a single sample sequenced in a study of circulating CD8 cells and anti-PD-1 response in melanoma. TCR libraries were prepared from around 15 ng of total RNA with the QIAseq Immune Repertoire TCR panel. MiXCR was run by TCRdb on the reads, yielding one entry per CDR3 protein. This sample has over 300 distinct CDR3 sequences; roughly 8.4% occur once, and the top ten carry 62%. From live CD3+CD8+TCRalphabeta+ cells, four PD-1 and/or TIGIT subsets were sorted. Sequencing was performed on CD8+ T cells from PBMCs, taken at baseline or after one month of anti-PD-1 therapy (not recorded which). The origin of the receptors is a human donor with melanoma.

By frequency in the sample, this clonotype is medium-sized (0.01 to 0.1%). The chain couples TRBV7-3 to TRBJ2-1; TRBD2 aligns across 11 bases. V shed 5 bases and J 6 bases; nucleotides not matched to a gene: 6. CDR3 length: 15 amino acids. The germline CDR1 and CDR2 sequences are SGHTA and FQGTGA. This chain's CDR3 is CASSTGTSGLNEQFF. The CDR3 DNA reads as TGTGCCAGCAGCACCGGGACTAGCGGTCTCAATGAGCAGTTCTTC.

This clonotype is medium-sized. The chain combines TRBV27 with TRBJ2-7; D gene ambiguous. The CDR3 spans 14 residues. V was trimmed by 0 bases and J by 2 bases, leaving 8 bases between them. Per germline, CDR1 MNHEY and CDR2 SMNVEV (reference sequence). The CDR3 DNA reads as TGTGCCAGCAGTTTATCGCAGCTCCCCTACGAGCAGTACTTC. This codes for CASSLSQLPYEQYF.

This clonotype is judged large. The V and J genes are TRBV29-1 and TRBJ2-7, with 9 bases lining up with TRBD2. This CDR3 comprises 14 residues. The germline V gene encodes CDR1 SQVTM and CDR2 ANQGSEA. V gave up 4 bases and J gave up 4 bases; unmatched junction bases: 8. The CDR3 bases are TGCAGCGTTGCGGCGGGAGGGAGGTTTTACGAGCAGTACTTC. Translated, it gives CSVAAGGRFYEQYF.

This clonotype is medium-sized in the sample. The chain has TRBV4-1 and TRBJ1-2; D gene uncertain. CDR1 and CDR2 (germline): MGHRA, YSYEKL. CDR3 size: 14 residues. With 0 bases removed from V and 3 bases from J, the gap between germline ends came to 8 bases. This chain's CDR3 is CASSQDWSDYGYTF. The CDR3 coding sequence is TGCGCCAGCAGCCAAGATTGGTCCGACTATGGCTACACCTTC.

By frequency in the sample, this clonotype is medium-sized. The chain joins TRBV7-3 to TRBJ2-3; 9 nucleotides agree with TRBD2. The length of the CDR3 is 16 residues. Germline lookup yields CDR1 SGHTA and CDR2 FQGTGA. Germline trimming cut 5 bases from V and 1 base from J; bases unmatched to any gene: 7. The CDR3 here is CASSPGVAGGTDTQYF. The CDR3, as DNA: TGTGCCAGCAGCCCCGGGGTAGCGGGAGGCACAGATACGCAGTATTTT.

This clonotype is classed as large. CDR3 loop: CASSFLGGGTEAFF. Here the CDR3 DNA reads TGTGCCAGCAGTTTTTTAGGGGGGGGCACTGAAGCTTTCTTT. The rearrangement joins TRBV28 to TRBJ1-1; possibly TRBD1 for D (6 bases). V lost 3 bases to trimming and J lost 4 bases, with 12 bases between them. The CDR3 is 14 amino acids. In germline, CDR1 is MDHEN, CDR2 SYDVKM.

Relative to its sample, this clonotype is medium-sized. The V gene is TRBV24-1, the J gene TRBJ2-1; D tentatively fits TRBD1 or TRBD2 (5 bases each). This CDR3 is 13 amino acids long. The V and J ends lost 9 bases and 6 bases respectively, with 14 bases between them. Looked up from germline, CDR1 is KGHDR and CDR2 is SFDVKD. DNA for the CDR3: TGTGCCACCGGGAGCGGTAGGGGCAATGAGCAGTTCTTC. Amino acid sequence: CATGSGRGNEQFF.

In its sample, this clonotype ranks as medium-sized. The rearrangement joins TRBV12-3 or TRBV12-4 to TRBJ2-6; TRBD2 matches at 14 bases. The length of the CDR3 is 17 residues. Trimming removed 3 bases from V and 4 bases from J; junction bases left unmatched: 2. CDR3 nucleotide sequence: TGTGCCAGCAGTTTGGGACTAGCGGGAGCCGGGGCCAACGTCCTGACTTTC. As protein: CASSLGLAGAGANVLTF.

By share of the sample, this clonotype is medium-sized. The chain recombines TRBV13 with TRBJ2-5; a possible D gene is TRBD2 (5 bases). CDR1 and CDR2 from the germline V gene are PRHDT and FYEKMQ (reference sequence). The V end lost 2 bases, the J end lost 4 bases, and 8 bases lay between the germline ends. The CDR3 runs 13 residues. The CDR3 reads CASSLWAGETQYF. In nucleotides, the CDR3 is TGTGCCAGCAGCTTATGGGCGGGAGAGACCCAGTACTTC.

The chain carries TRBV6-2 or TRBV6-3 and TRBJ2-7, with 10 bases lining up with TRBD1. The CDR3 totals 15 residues. Trimming took 5 bases from V and 3 from J; bases not matched to a gene: 7. Looked up from germline, CDR1 is MNHEY and CDR2 is SVGEGT. The CDR3 here is CASSRRTGGIYEQYF. CDR3 in DNA: TGTGCCAGCAGTCGCCGGACAGGGGGTATCTACGAGCAGTACTTC.

By its share, this clonotype is large. The chain links TRBV6-5 to TRBJ2-7; D gene unclear. The germline gives CDR1 MNHEY, CDR2 SVGAGI. There are 8 residues in the CDR3. Between the trimmed V and J ends, which lost 7 bases and 5 bases, there was a span of 0 bases. Here the CDR3 DNA reads TGTGCCAGCAACGAGCAGTACTTC. Translated: CASNEQYF.

This clonotype ranks as large. The chain carries TRBV3-1 and TRBJ2-1, with TRBD2 matching over 13 bases. The V segment lost 4 bases and the J segment 9 bases; nucleotides outside the gene matches: 3. Germline V CDR1 and CDR2: LGHDT, YNNKEL (reference sequence). This CDR3 is built from 14 residues. CDR3 sequence reads: CASSPGLAGFEQFF. Here the CDR3 DNA reads TGTGCCAGCAGCCCGGGACTAGCGGGATTTGAGCAGTTCTTC.

This clonotype rates as medium-sized. The rearrangement joins TRBV6-1 to TRBJ1-5, with a weak D call TRBD1 (5 bases). This CDR3 has 13 amino acids. Germline V gives CDR1 MNHNS, CDR2 SASEGT. V lost 5 bases, J lost 6 bases, and 11 bases lay in between. CDR3 nucleotide sequence: TGTGCCAGCAGTCCCGGGGGGGTTCAGCCCCAGCATTTT. Translation gives CASSPGGVQPQHF.

This clonotype is hyperexpanded within its sample. The V call is TRBV2, the J call TRBJ2-3; unclear D gene. The CDR3 runs to 16 residues. The V gene's germline CDR1 is SNHLY and CDR2 FYNNEI. V was cut by 8 bases and J by 0 bases, with 18 bases left in between. CDR3 amino acids: CASARTHGLSTDTQYF. CDR3 bases: TGTGCCAGCGCCCGAACTCATGGTCTGAGCACAGATACGCAGTATTTT. Supplemented by reference TRBV2 and TRBJ2-3, the full variable domain reads EPEVTQTPSHQVTQMGQEVILRCVPISNHLYFYWYRQILGQKVEFLVSFYNNEISEKSEIFDDQFSVERPDGSNFTLKIRSTKLEDSAMYFCASARTHGLSTDTQYFGPGTRLTVL.